Presented here are 11 T cell receptor beta chains from one specimen sequenced in a study of T cells after yellow fever vaccination. Using its own MiXCR run on the 5' RACE reads, TCRdb lists one record per CDR3 protein. The sample yields about 340,000 distinct CDR3 sequences, approximately 12% seen once. The sequencing used CD4+ T cells sorted from PBMCs, collected 15 days after the yellow fever booster vaccination. The receptors were gathered from a man aged 18-30 years who received the YFV17D yellow fever vaccine.

The chain carries TRBV7-2 and TRBJ2-7; 14 bases are shared with TRBD2. The CDR3 sequence is 17 residues long. Per the germline V gene, CDR1 is SGHTA and CDR2 is FQGNSA. CDR3 nucleotides: TGTGCCAGCAGCTATAGCGGGACTAGCGGGGGCTCCTACGAGCATTACGTC. The encoded protein is CASSYSGTSGGSYEHYV.

This clonotype was observed at least ten times. V gene TRBV5-1 combines with J gene TRBJ2-1, with 9 bases identical to TRBD1. Germline CDR1 is SGHRS and CDR2 is YFSETQ. CDR3 length equals 13 residues. The J segment lost 4 bases and the V segment lost 4 bases, leaving 0 bases of the junction unmatched. In DNA form, the CDR3 reads TGCGCCAGCAGCGACAGGGGGTACAATGAGCAGTTCTTC. Its translation: CASSDRGYNEQFF.

The gene calls are TRBV9 and TRBJ1-3, with D possibly being TRBD1 (5 bases). There are 15 residues in the CDR3. Looked up from germline, CDR1 is SGDLS and CDR2 is YYNGEE. Deletions cut 0 bases from V and 0 bases from J, with 7 bases between. The CDR3 here is CASSVGGDSGNTIYF. CDR3 sequence (DNA): TGTGCCAGCAGCGTAGGAGGGGACTCTGGAAACACCATATATTTT.

The V and J genes are TRBV7-2 and TRBJ2-3; 7 bases are shared with TRBD2. Trimming at V came to 5 bases and at J to 1 base, leaving 6 bases not matched to a gene. Germline lookup yields CDR1 SGHTA and CDR2 FQGNSA. The CDR3 is made up of 15 amino acids. CDR3 protein: CASSGSGLRTDTQYF. For the CDR3, the DNA is TGTGCCAGCAGCGGTAGCGGGCTACGCACAGATACGCAGTATTTT.

This sequence joins TRBV6-2 or TRBV6-3 and TRBJ1-4, with 9 bases that match TRBD1. This CDR3 is built from 13 residues. Germline V gene data show CDR1 as MNHEY and CDR2 as SVGEGT. V dropped 6 bases and J dropped 6; count of bases not matched to a gene: 2. The CDR3 is CASRGQGDEKLFF. The CDR3 bases are TGTGCCAGCAGGGGACAGGGAGATGAAAAACTGTTTTTT.

This chain joins TRBV6-5 and TRBJ1-2, with 8 bases fitting TRBD1. CDR3 length: 16 residues. The V gene end was trimmed by 0 bases and the J gene end by 4 bases; junction bases not matched to a gene: 7. CDR1 and CDR2 from the germline V gene are MNHEY and SVGAGI. The CDR3 DNA reads TGTGCCAGCAGTTACTCAGGGGGACAGGCGCTCTATGGCTACACCTTC. Amino acids: CASSYSGGQALYGYTF.

The J gene is TRBJ1-1, the V gene TRBV5-5; D is ambiguous. CDR3 length equals 15 residues. Trimming took off 2 bases at V and 7 bases at J, with 18 bases between the two ends. Germline V gene sequence: CDR1 SGHKS, CDR2 YYEKEE (reference sequence). As DNA, the CDR3 is TGTGCCAGCAGCTTCACTCCTAACAGCGAGGGTGAAGCTTTCTTT. As protein: CASSFTPNSEGEAFF.

This clonotype has a single count. The V and J genes are TRBV28 and TRBJ2-3; D remains unclear. Germline V lookup: CDR1 MDHEN, CDR2 SYDVKM. The CDR3 has 14 residues. Trimming left V 4 bases short and J 5 bases short, with 13 bases between. The CDR3 reads CASSSPDRVDTQYF. DNA of the CDR3: TGTGCCAGCAGTTCCCCGGATAGGGTAGATACGCAGTATTTT.

The V gene is TRBV18, the J gene TRBJ1-1; tentatively, D is TRBD1 (5 bases). Trimming removed 4 bases at V and 6 bases at J, with 12 bases between. CDR1 is KGHSH, CDR2 LQKENI, per germline. The CDR3 extends over 13 amino acids. CDR3 protein: CASSRQQGPEAFF. In nucleotides, the CDR3 is TGTGCCAGCTCACGCCAGCAGGGACCTGAAGCTTTCTTT.

This sequence joins TRBV6-6 and TRBJ1-1, with TRBD1 matching 11 bases. The CDR3 spans 15 residues. The V and J ends lost 4 bases and 4 bases, in that order; junction bases with no gene match: 5. Germline V gene data show CDR1 as MNHNY and CDR2 as SVGAGI (reference sequence). The CDR3 sequence is CASSSDRGPVTEAFF. As DNA, the CDR3 is TGTGCCAGCAGTTCGGACAGGGGGCCGGTCACTGAAGCTTTCTTT.

J is TRBJ2-2 and V is TRBV7-2, with D hard to call. The germline V and J ends were trimmed by 3 bases and 2 bases, with 13 bases remaining between them. The CDR3 loop spans 16 amino acids. Germline-derived CDR1 and CDR2 are SGHTA and FQGNSA. The chain's CDR3 is CASSFRRSINTGELFF. The CDR3 bases are TGTGCCAGCAGCTTTAGACGGAGTATAAACACCGGGGAGCTGTTTTTT.